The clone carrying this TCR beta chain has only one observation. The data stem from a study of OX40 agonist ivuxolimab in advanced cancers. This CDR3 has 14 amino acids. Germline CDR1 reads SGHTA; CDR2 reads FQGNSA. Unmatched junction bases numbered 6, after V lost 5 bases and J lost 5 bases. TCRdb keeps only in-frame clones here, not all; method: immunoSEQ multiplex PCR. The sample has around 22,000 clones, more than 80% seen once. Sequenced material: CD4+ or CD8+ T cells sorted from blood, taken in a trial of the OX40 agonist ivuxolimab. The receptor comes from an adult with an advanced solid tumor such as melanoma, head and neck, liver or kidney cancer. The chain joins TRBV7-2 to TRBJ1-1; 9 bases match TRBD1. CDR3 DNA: TGTGCCAGCAGCACGAGGACAGGGGATACTGAAGCTTTCTTT. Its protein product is CASSTRTGDTEAFF.